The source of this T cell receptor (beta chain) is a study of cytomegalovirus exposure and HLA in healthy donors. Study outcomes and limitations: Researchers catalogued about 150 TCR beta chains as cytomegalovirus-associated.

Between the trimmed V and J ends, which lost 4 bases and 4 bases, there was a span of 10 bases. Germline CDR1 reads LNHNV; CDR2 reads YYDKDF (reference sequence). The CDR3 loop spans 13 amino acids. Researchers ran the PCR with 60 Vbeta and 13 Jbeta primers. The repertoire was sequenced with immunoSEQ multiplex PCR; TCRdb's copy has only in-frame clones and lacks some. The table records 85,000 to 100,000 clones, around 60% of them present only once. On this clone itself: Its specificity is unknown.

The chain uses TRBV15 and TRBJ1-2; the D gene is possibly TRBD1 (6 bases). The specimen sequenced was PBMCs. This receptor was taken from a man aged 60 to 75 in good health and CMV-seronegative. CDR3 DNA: TGTGCCACCAGCACCGGACAGAGCTATGGCTACACCTTC. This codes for CATSTGQSYGYTF.